These 30 T cell receptor beta chains were all obtained from the same sample, sequenced in a study of CD8 T cells in ankylosing spondylitis. TCRdb reprocessed the 5' RACE reads via MiXCR and lists one record per CDR3 protein. The repertoire holds 200,000 to 300,000 distinct CDR3 sequences, with approximately 30% as singletons. Sequenced sample: blood, either unsorted or a sorted T cell fraction (not recorded which). These receptors were obtained from a male donor with ankylosing spondylitis or in good health (not recorded which).

This clonotype appeared a few times. V gene TRBV29-1 combines with J gene TRBJ2-3; 8 bases are shared with TRBD2. Per the germline V gene, CDR1 is SQVTM and CDR2 is ANQGSEA. The CDR3 spans 17 residues. Trimming took 0 bases from V and 0 from J; bases not matched to a gene: 8. The DNA for the CDR3 is TGCAGCGTTGAAGATCCGGGACTAGTGCCAAGCACAGATACGCAGTATTTT. Its translation: CSVEDPGLVPSTDTQYF.

The V call is TRBV5-1, the J call TRBJ1-1; a weak D match, TRBD1 (5 bases). Trimming pared 4 bases from V and 10 bases from J, leaving 23 bases between. The CDR3 spans 15 residues. Germline V gives CDR1 SGHRS, CDR2 YFSETQ. This CDR3 is CASSPGSAPGYGAFF. The CDR3, as DNA: TGCGCCAGCAGCCCTGGGTCTGCTCCAGGGTACGGAGCTTTCTTT.

The V call is TRBV29-1, the J call TRBJ2-1; tentatively, D is TRBD1 (5 bases). The CDR3 runs to 14 residues. Trimming shortened V by 2 bases and J by 2 bases, and 10 bases separated the two germline ends. The germline gives CDR1 SQVTM, CDR2 ANQGSEA. The CDR3 DNA is TGCAGCGTTGAATGCGACAGCACCTACAATGAGCAGTTCTTC. It is translated as CSVECDSTYNEQFF.

The rearrangement joins TRBV3-1 to TRBJ2-6; perhaps TRBD1 as D (7 bases). The V gene lost 10 bases and the J gene lost 5 bases, with 12 bases spanning the gap. The CDR3 totals 13 residues. The germline gives CDR1 LGHDT, CDR2 YNNKEL (reference sequence). This CDR3 reads CATQGGWANVLTF. The CDR3 DNA follows: TGTGCCACCCAGGGGGGCTGGGCCAACGTCCTGACTTTC.

V and J are TRBV6-1 and TRBJ2-3, with 8 positions matching TRBD2. Germline trimming cut 5 bases from V and 3 bases from J; bases unmatched to any gene: 13. CDR1 and CDR2 from the germline V gene are MNHNS and SASEGT. CDR3 size: 17 residues. DNA for the CDR3: TGTGCCAGCAGTCCCTACTCAGGACTAGCTTTTACAGATACGCAGTATTTT. Translating it yields CASSPYSGLAFTDTQYF.

This clonotype was observed a few times. The rearrangement joins TRBV12-3 or TRBV12-4 to TRBJ1-5; 10 bases are shared with TRBD1. CDR3 length: 15 amino acids. The V and J ends lost 3 bases and 6 bases, in that order; junction bases with no gene match: 5. The CDR3 bases are TGTGCCAGCAGTTTTGACAGGGGGCGCGTTCAGCCCCAGCATTTT. Translated: CASSFDRGRVQPQHF.

This clonotype was picked up a small number of times. This chain uses TRBV11-2 with TRBJ2-5, with TRBD2 matching 8 bases. The CDR3 is 16 residues long. CDR1 is SGHAT and CDR2 is FQNNGV in the germline V gene. Trimming at V came to 2 bases and at J to 2 bases, leaving 7 bases not matched to a gene. Here the CDR3 reads CASSLFPPSGQETQYF. The CDR3 DNA sequence: TGTGCCAGCAGCTTATTCCCTCCTAGCGGGCAAGAGACCCAGTACTTC.

Concerning this clonotype: One end of the junction fails to match germline, which may point to a read error. V gene TRBV29-1 combines with J gene TRBJ2-6; the D gene could be TRBD1 or TRBD2 (5 bases each). The CDR3 is 18 residues long. Germline V gene lookup returns CDR1 SQVTM and CDR2 ANQGSEA. CDR3 bases: TGCAGCGTTTTAACCACCGGGACGCCGGGCTCTGGGGCCAACGGCCTGACTTTC. Encoded protein: CSVLTTGTPGSGANGLTF.

This chain uses TRBV25-1 with TRBJ1-1, with D perhaps matching TRBD1 (5 bases). Looked up from germline, CDR1 is MGHDK and CDR2 is SYGVNS. Trimming stripped 5 bases from V and 5 bases from J, with 9 bases between. CDR3 length: 12 amino acids. The CDR3 here is CASSWGGTEAFF. In DNA, the CDR3 is TGTGCCAGCAGTTGGGGGGGAACTGAAGCTTTCTTT.

This clonotype has a handful of counts. This chain links TRBV20-1 with TRBJ2-5; tentative D call: TRBD2 (6 bases). Trimming took off 5 bases at V and 3 bases at J, with 13 bases between the two ends. CDR1 and CDR2 (germline): DFQATT, SNEGSKA (reference sequence). The CDR3 covers 13 residues. This CDR3 is CSASLAEEETQYF. As DNA, the CDR3 is TGCAGTGCTTCTTTAGCGGAAGAAGAGACCCAGTACTTC.

V gene TRBV5-1 combines with J gene TRBJ2-1, with TRBD1 identical over 10 bases. The CDR3 sequence is 16 residues long. Germline CDR1 and CDR2: SGHRS and YFSETQ. Trimming removed 0 bases from V and 5 bases from J; junction bases left unmatched: 5. The CDR3 DNA reads as TGCGCCAGCAGCTTGGGACAGGGGGCGCGTAACAATGAGCAGTTCTTC. Protein sequence: CASSLGQGARNNEQFF.

The chain recombines TRBV24-1 with TRBJ2-7; 8 nucleotides align to TRBD1. V lost 3 bases to trimming and J lost 2 bases; unmatched junction nucleotides: 2. The CDR3 extends over 14 amino acids. CDR1 and CDR2 from the germline V gene are KGHDR and SFDVKD. DNA of the CDR3: TGTGCCACCAGTGATCCGGGACAGGCCTACGAGCAGTACTTC. It translates to CATSDPGQAYEQYF.

The rearrangement joins TRBV24-1 to TRBJ2-1; 8 nucleotides line up with TRBD1. Unmatched junction bases numbered 10, after V lost 3 bases and J lost 7 bases. The CDR3 covers 16 residues. Germline CDR1 reads KGHDR; CDR2 reads SFDVKD. This chain's CDR3 is CATSDTRQGLGNEQFF. As DNA, the CDR3 is TGTGCCACCAGTGATACGCGACAGGGGCTTGGGAATGAGCAGTTCTTC.

The table lists this clonotype with a few counts. This chain uses TRBV7-3 with TRBJ2-1; D gene ambiguous. The germline CDR1 and CDR2 sequences are SGHTA and FQGTGA. V was trimmed by 5 bases and J by 7 bases, leaving 21 bases between them. The CDR3 covers 16 residues. This CDR3 is CASSPKGRVGRNEQFF. The CDR3 nucleotides read TGTGCCAGCAGCCCCAAAGGAAGAGTTGGTCGTAATGAGCAGTTCTTC. Full variable domain (outside the CDR3, taken from reference TRBV7-3 and TRBJ2-1): GAGVSQTPSNKVTEKGKYVELRCDPISGHTALYWYRQSLGQGPEFLIYFQGTGAADDSGLPNDRFFAVRPEGSVSTLKIQRTERGDSAVYLCASSPKGRVGRNEQFFGPGTRLTVL.

V is TRBV20-1 and J is TRBJ2-7, with D perhaps matching TRBD2 (6 bases). The germline V gene encodes CDR1 DFQATT and CDR2 SNEGSKA (reference sequence). V was clipped by 5 bases and J by 2 bases, with 10 bases between them. The CDR3 extends over 12 amino acids. CDR3 nucleotides: TGCAGTGCTGACCGGGAGACCTACGAGCAGTACTTC. Translated, it gives CSADRETYEQYF.

The chain joins TRBV20-1 to TRBJ1-2; 10 bases agree with TRBD1. This CDR3 spans 15 amino acids. The junction had 11 bases not matched to a gene; V was cut back by 6 bases and J by 4 bases. CDR1 is DFQATT and CDR2 is SNEGSKA in the germline V gene (reference sequence). CDR3 DNA: TGCAGTGCACCAAGGGGACAGGGGCTTCTCTATGGCTACACCTTC. Its translation: CSAPRGQGLLYGYTF.

The genes are TRBV11-2 and TRBJ1-5; D is undetermined. The germline V gene has CDR1 SGHAT and CDR2 FQNNGV. Trimming took 5 bases from V and 5 from J, leaving 10 bases between them. This CDR3 has 13 amino acids. The CDR3 spells CASSPGPDQPQHF. The CDR3 DNA is TGTGCCAGCAGCCCCGGGCCCGATCAGCCCCAGCATTTT.

The V and J genes are TRBV15 and TRBJ2-1; unclear D gene. V was clipped by 0 bases and J by 6 bases, with 12 bases between them. The CDR3 is 15 residues long. The germline CDR1 and CDR2 sequences are LNHNV and YYDKDF (reference sequence). CDR3 coding DNA: TGTGCCACCAGCAGAGATGGGCGTTCCAGCAATGAGCAGTTCTTC. This encodes CATSRDGRSSNEQFF.

The CDR3 is CASSPTGAETQYF. Here the CDR3 DNA reads TGTGCCAGCTCACCAACAGGGGCAGAGACCCAGTACTTC. The chain links TRBV18 to TRBJ2-5, with 7 bases fitting TRBD1. The J segment lost 4 bases and the V segment lost 2 bases, leaving 1 base of the junction unmatched. Germline-derived CDR1 and CDR2 are KGHSH and LQKENI. This CDR3 has 13 amino acids. The entire variable domain, with the rest obtained from reference TRBV18 and TRBJ2-5, is as follows: NAGVMQNPRHLVRRRGQEARLRCSPMKGHSHVYWYRQLPEEGLKFMVYLQKENIIDESGMPKERFSAEFPKEGPSILRIQQVVRGDSAAYFCASSPTGAETQYFGPGTRLLVL.

In this sample, this clonotype turned up a few times. V and J are TRBV5-1 and TRBJ1-2; weak D call: TRBD1 (5 bases). Germline V lookup: CDR1 SGHRS, CDR2 YFSETQ. This CDR3 region has 15 residues. V gave up 0 bases and J gave up 2 bases, with 11 bases separating them. As DNA, the CDR3 is TGCGCCAGCAGCTTGGTCCCAGGACAAAACTATGGCTACACCTTC. This translates into CASSLVPGQNYGYTF. Combining the CDR3 with reference TRBV5-1 and TRBJ1-2 gives the whole variable domain KAGVTQTPRYLIKTRGQQVTLSCSPISGHRSVSWYQQTPGQGLQFLFEYFSETQRNKGNFPGRFSGRQFSNSRSEMNVSTLELGDSALYLCASSLVPGQNYGYTFGSGTRLTVV.

This clonotype has only a few counts. This rearrangement joins TRBV12-3 or TRBV12-4 to TRBJ2-7, with a possible D match to TRBD1 (5 bases). CDR3 length: 14 residues. Trimming pared 5 bases from V and 0 bases from J, leaving 11 bases between. The CDR3 sequence: CASSPRQSSYEQYF. CDR3 DNA: TGTGCCAGCAGTCCCCGACAGAGCTCCTACGAGCAGTACTTC.

The chain recombines TRBV15 with TRBJ2-7, with D possibly TRBD1 on 6 matching bases. CDR3 length: 14 residues. V dropped 0 bases and J dropped 1 base, with 7 bases sitting between them. Per germline, CDR1 LNHNV and CDR2 YYDKDF (reference sequence). The DNA of the CDR3 is TGTGCCACCAGCAGAGAACAGGGATCCTACGAGCAGTACTTC. Its translation is CATSREQGSYEQYF.

The chain uses TRBV24-1 and TRBJ2-5, with D unclear. In germline, CDR1 is KGHDR, CDR2 SFDVKD. Trimming pared 2 bases from V and 5 bases from J, leaving 5 bases between. The CDR3 contains 12 residues. CDR3 in amino acids: CATSDSKETQYF. CDR3 in DNA: TGTGCCACCAGTGATTCGAAGGAGACCCAGTACTTC.

This clonotype was seen only a few times. J is TRBJ2-3 and V is TRBV6-5; maybe TRBD1 (6 bases). Germline V gene sequence: CDR1 MNHEY, CDR2 SVGAGI. This CDR3 comprises 16 residues. Trimming removed 2 bases at V and 1 base at J, with 13 bases between. The CDR3 nucleotides are TGTGCCAGCAGTTACCGCTTAAACAGGGGCACAGATACGCAGTATTTT. Encoded protein: CASSYRLNRGTDTQYF.

The chain joins TRBV12-3 or TRBV12-4 to TRBJ2-1, with 7 bases that match TRBD1. V was pared by 5 bases and J by 7 bases, with 2 bases of the junction left unmatched. The CDR3 spans 12 residues. Here the CDR3 reads CASSIRGNEQFF. The DNA of the CDR3 is TGTGCCAGCAGTATCAGGGGGAATGAGCAGTTCTTC.

This clonotype has ten or more counts. The chain couples TRBV29-1 to TRBJ1-6; weak D call: TRBD1 (5 bases). Germline-derived CDR1 and CDR2 are SQVTM and ANQGSEA. The V and J ends lost 8 bases and 8 bases respectively, with 19 bases between them. The CDR3 extends over 14 amino acids. CDR3 in DNA: TGCAGCACACCTCGGGGAACGACAGATTCACCCCTCCACTTT. This sequence encodes CSTPRGTTDSPLHF.

V usage is TRBV5-1 and J usage is TRBJ2-2, with TRBD2 matching 9 bases. The junction had 0 bases not matched to a gene; V was cut back by 0 bases and J by 6 bases. Germline CDR1 reads SGHRS; CDR2 reads YFSETQ. This CDR3 contains 14 residues. The CDR3 loop is CASSLGLAAGELFF. Written as DNA, the CDR3 is TGCGCCAGCAGCTTGGGACTAGCGGCCGGGGAGCTGTTTTTT.

This clonotype was seen a few times. The V and J genes are TRBV5-1 and TRBJ2-7, with TRBD1 identical over 7 bases. This CDR3 has 16 amino acids. V shed 0 bases, J shed 0 bases, and the junction held 6 bases outside the gene matches. CDR1 and CDR2 (germline): SGHRS, YFSETQ. CDR3 sequence: CASSLASGQPSYEQYF. The CDR3 DNA reads TGCGCCAGCAGCTTGGCCTCGGGACAGCCCTCCTACGAGCAGTACTTC.

The chain recombines TRBV5-1 with TRBJ2-5; a possible D gene is TRBD1 (6 bases). This CDR3 is 15 amino acids long. The V end lost 6 bases, the J end lost 4 bases, and 19 bases lay between the germline ends. CDR1 is SGHRS and CDR2 is YFSETQ in the germline V gene. The CDR3: CASTTENRAGETQYF. The CDR3 region has the DNA TGCGCCAGCACTACGGAGAACAGGGCCGGAGAGACCCAGTACTTC.

The chain couples TRBV24-1 to TRBJ2-2; 9 bases line up with TRBD1. The length of the CDR3 is 17 residues. Looked up from germline, CDR1 is KGHDR and CDR2 is SFDVKD. With V trimmed by 3 bases and J by 4 bases, 8 bases remained unmatched. CDR3 bases: TGTGCCACCAGTGATACCACAGGGGGCATAGGCACCGGGGAGCTGTTTTTT. This gives the protein CATSDTTGGIGTGELFF.